This T cell receptor beta chain was found in a study of blood T cell repertoires in COVID-19. Study in general: Sites across the United States, Italy and Spain contributed samples from acute and convalescent COVID-19.

Germline V gene lookup returns CDR1 DFQATT and CDR2 SNEGSKA (reference sequence). This CDR3 has 14 amino acids. V was shortened by 3 bases and J by 5 bases, with 14 bases between the two germline ends. Profiling relied on immunoSEQ multiplex PCR, and the TCRdb table lists in-frame clones only, not all of them. The sample includes over 45,000 clones, approximately 89% of them seen just once. The TCR sequence derives from a woman in her sixties or seventies with COVID-19, enrolled during active disease. Sequenced: peripheral blood. The J gene is TRBJ1-5, the V gene TRBV20-1; D might be TRBD1 (5 bases). CDR3 nucleotide sequence: TGCAGTGCTAGTAAGTGGCAGGGTGATCAGCCCCAGCATTTT. Amino acid sequence: CSASKWQGDQPQHF.